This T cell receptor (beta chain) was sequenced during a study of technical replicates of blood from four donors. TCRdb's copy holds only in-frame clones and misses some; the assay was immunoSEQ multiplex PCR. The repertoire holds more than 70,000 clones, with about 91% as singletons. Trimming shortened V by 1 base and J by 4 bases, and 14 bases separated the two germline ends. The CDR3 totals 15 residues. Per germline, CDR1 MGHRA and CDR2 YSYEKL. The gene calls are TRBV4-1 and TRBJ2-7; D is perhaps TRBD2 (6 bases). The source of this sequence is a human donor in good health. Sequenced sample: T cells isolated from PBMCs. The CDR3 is CASSQGEGGAYEQYF. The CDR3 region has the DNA TGCGCCAGCAGCCAAGGAGAGGGCGGGGCATACGAGCAGTACTTC.